The 21 T cell receptor beta chains below were found in one sample sequenced in a study of blood T cells in healthy people across ages. It was with a sample-barcoded 5' primer and a J-beta primer mix that a second PCR of roughly 6 to 12 cycles was run. Each CDR3 protein is one row after TCRdb ran MiXCR on the 5' RACE reads. The data show roughly 2 million distinct CDR3 sequences, with 40% to 55% seen just once and over 2% held by the top ten. Sequenced input: blood. The receptors here all came from a woman aged 40 to 49 in good health.

The chain uses TRBV4-3 and TRBJ2-3, with 8 bases matching TRBD2. Germline V gives CDR1 LGHNA, CDR2 YSLEER. This CDR3 contains 15 residues. V was pared by 6 bases and J by 6 bases, with 11 bases of the junction left unmatched. This CDR3 reads CASRAGFSGVDTQYF. The CDR3 coding sequence is TGCGCCAGCAGAGCAGGTTTTAGCGGGGTGGATACGCAGTATTTT.

The V and J genes are TRBV4-3 and TRBJ2-3, with 14 positions matching TRBD2. The germline V gene encodes CDR1 LGHNA and CDR2 YSLEER. CDR3 length: 19 amino acids. J was trimmed by 2 bases and V by 8 bases; bases with no gene match: 15. The CDR3 sequence: CASVSPGLAGEKFTDTQYF. The CDR3, as DNA: TGCGCCAGCGTCTCGCCGGGACTAGCGGGGGAGAAGTTCACAGATACGCAGTATTTT.

V usage is TRBV5-1 and J usage is TRBJ2-1; 12 positions agree with TRBD2. In germline, CDR1 is SGHRS, CDR2 YFSETQ. The V gene end was trimmed by 4 bases and the J gene end by 6 bases; junction bases not matched to a gene: 5. CDR3 length: 15 amino acids. This chain's CDR3 is CASSTGLAGPNEQFF. For the CDR3, the DNA is TGCGCCAGCAGCACGGGACTAGCGGGCCCCAATGAGCAGTTCTTC.

V and J are TRBV20-1 and TRBJ2-1; D ambiguous. Germline CDR1 is DFQATT and CDR2 is SNEGSKA (reference sequence). Trimming pared 3 bases from V and 4 bases from J, leaving 13 bases between. The CDR3 runs to 14 residues. The CDR3 sequence is CSARGQDLYNEQFF. CDR3 DNA: TGCAGTGCTAGGGGCCAGGACCTTTACAATGAGCAGTTCTTC.

This clonotype showed up just a few times. The J gene is TRBJ2-5, the V gene TRBV5-8; no clear D gene. Trimming pared 5 bases from V and 7 bases from J, leaving 9 bases between. CDR3 length equals 11 residues. Germline V gene lookup returns CDR1 SGHTS and CDR2 YDEGEE. CDR3 loop: CASSGRWTQYF. The CDR3 bases are TGTGCCAGCAGTGGAAGGTGGACCCAGTACTTC.

This clonotype has a count of ten or more. V is TRBV5-1 and J is TRBJ2-5; 8 bases agree with TRBD1. This CDR3 is 14 amino acids long. Germline values: CDR1 SGHRS, CDR2 YFSETQ. Trimming at V came to 4 bases and at J to 2 bases, leaving 4 bases not matched to a gene. The CDR3 loop is CASSRGQGQETQYF. The CDR3 nucleotides are TGCGCCAGCAGCCGCGGACAGGGACAAGAGACCCAGTACTTC.

There are many counts of this clonotype. The chain is built from TRBV20-1 and TRBJ2-3, with TRBD2 identical over 9 bases. Germline V lookup: CDR1 DFQATT, CDR2 SNEGSKA (reference sequence). The V segment lost 3 bases and the J segment 0 bases; nucleotides outside the gene matches: 1. CDR3 length equals 14 residues. CDR3 nucleotide sequence: TGCAGTGCTAGGCGGGGGGGCAGCACAGATACGCAGTATTTT. Translating it yields CSARRGGSTDTQYF.

The CDR3 sequence: CASSFLRDSRLASGANVLTF. CDR3 in DNA: TGTGCCAGCAGTTTTCTTCGGGACTCAAGGCTGGCCTCTGGGGCCAACGTCCTGACTTTC. The chain recombines TRBV27 with TRBJ2-6; tentative D call: TRBD2 (6 bases). Trimming cost V 3 bases and J 0 bases, with 21 bases left between them. Germline lookup yields CDR1 MNHEY and CDR2 SMNVEV (reference sequence). The length of the CDR3 is 20 residues.

The genes are TRBV2 and TRBJ1-5; maybe TRBD1 (5 bases). Germline V gene sequence: CDR1 SNHLY, CDR2 FYNNEI. V lost 2 bases to trimming and J lost 4 bases, with 12 bases between them. This CDR3 region has 15 residues. The CDR3 nucleotides are TGTGCCAGCAGTGAACCCGGGACGGCTAATCAGCCCCAGCATTTT. This codes for CASSEPGTANQPQHF. Full variable domain (rest looked up from reference TRBV2 and TRBJ1-5): EPEVTQTPSHQVTQMGQEVILRCVPISNHLYFYWYRQILGQKVEFLVSFYNNEISEKSEIFDDQFSVERPDGSNFTLKIRSTKLEDSAMYFCASSEPGTANQPQHFGDGTRLSIL.

This chain joins TRBV11-1 and TRBJ2-7, with 7 positions matching TRBD2. Germline V gene data show CDR1 as SGHAT and CDR2 as FQDESV (reference sequence). V lost 9 bases, J lost 7 bases, and 12 bases stayed unmatched. This CDR3 is 13 amino acids long. The CDR3 protein is CASSVGTIREQYF. The CDR3 DNA follows: TGTGCCAGTAGCGTCGGGACTATTCGTGAGCAGTACTTC.

This clonotype was observed a handful of times. V gene TRBV4-1 combines with J gene TRBJ2-5; the match to TRBD1 covers 9 bases. Germline loops: CDR1 MGHRA, CDR2 YSYEKL. Germline trimming cut 3 bases from V and 4 bases from J; bases unmatched to any gene: 9. The length of the CDR3 is 16 residues. Here the CDR3 reads CASSHSDRGVSETQYF. CDR3 nucleotide sequence: TGCGCCAGCAGCCATTCAGACAGGGGGGTATCAGAGACCCAGTACTTC.

The rearrangement joins TRBV9 to TRBJ1-2, with 8 positions matching TRBD1. The germline V gene encodes CDR1 SGDLS and CDR2 YYNGEE. The CDR3 covers 16 residues. Trimming cost V 3 bases and J 4 bases; bases outside gene matches: 11. The CDR3 sequence: CASSGTGKSGVYGYTF. The CDR3 region has the DNA TGTGCCAGCAGCGGGACAGGGAAGAGTGGGGTCTATGGCTACACCTTC. Using reference TRBV9 and TRBJ1-2 for the parts outside the CDR3, the full variable domain is DSGVTQTPKHLITATGQRVTLRCSPRSGDLSVYWYQQSLDQGLQFLIQYYNGEERAKGNILERFSAQQFPDLHSELNLSSLELGDSALYFCASSGTGKSGVYGYTFGSGTRLTVV.

This clonotype was seen only a few times. The V gene is TRBV20-1, the J gene TRBJ2-7; tentatively, D is TRBD2 (6 bases). In germline, CDR1 is DFQATT, CDR2 SNEGSKA (reference sequence). Trimming pared 3 bases from V and 2 bases from J, leaving 14 bases between. The CDR3 contains 14 residues. CDR3 in amino acids: CSASRRGQTYEQYF. For the CDR3, the DNA is TGCAGTGCTAGTCGGAGGGGCCAAACCTACGAGCAGTACTTC.

This clonotype has a handful of counts. The chain combines TRBV4-3 with TRBJ2-7, with D maybe TRBD2 (5 bases). Trimming removed 4 bases from V and 2 bases from J, with 12 bases in between. The length of the CDR3 is 14 residues. Looked up from germline, CDR1 is LGHNA and CDR2 is YSLEER. This CDR3 reads CASSPDGDPYEQYF. As DNA, the CDR3 is TGCGCCAGCAGCCCTGACGGGGATCCCTACGAGCAGTACTTC.

V and J are TRBV12-3 or TRBV12-4 and TRBJ2-7; 7 bases agree with TRBD1. Matching the DNA end better, TRBJ2-5 makes the J call doubtful. The CDR3 length is 15 residues. For the CDR3, the DNA is TGTGCCAGCAGTTTAGCTCCCGGGACAGCGAAGACCCAGTACTTC. Amino acids: CASSLAPGTAKTQYF.

The chain is built from TRBV4-2 and TRBJ2-1; D might be TRBD2 (7 bases). Trimming removed 0 bases at V and 5 bases at J, with 17 bases between. Germline-derived CDR1 and CDR2 are LGHNA and YNFKEQ. This CDR3 has 17 amino acids. The DNA for the CDR3 is TGTGCCAGCAGCCAAGAAACAGGGTGGGGGGGCCACAATGAGCAGTTCTTC. Translated: CASSQETGWGGHNEQFF.

V and J are TRBV6-2 or TRBV6-3 and TRBJ2-6, with D perhaps matching TRBD1 or TRBD2 (5 bases each). The CDR3 contains 15 residues. The germline CDR1 and CDR2 sequences are MNHEY and SVGEGT. V was trimmed by 6 bases and J by 0 bases, leaving 9 bases between them. In nucleotides, the CDR3 is TGTGCCAGCAGGGGACGGCCCTCTGGGGCCAACGTCCTGACTTTC. Amino acid sequence: CASRGRPSGANVLTF.

In this sample, this clonotype turned up a few times. The rearrangement links TRBV4-3 to TRBJ2-3; 7 bases line up with TRBD1. J gave up 2 bases and V 1 base, and 6 bases lay outside the gene matches. CDR3 length: 16 residues. Germline-derived CDR1 and CDR2 are LGHNA and YSLEER. CDR3 loop: CASSQGQGRTTDTQYF. CDR3 bases: TGCGCCAGCAGCCAAGGACAGGGACGGACCACAGATACGCAGTATTTT.

The rearrangement uses TRBV7-9 and TRBJ2-3, with 8 bases aligning to TRBD2. CDR3 length equals 14 residues. Germline assignment: CDR1 SEHNR and CDR2 FQNEAQ (reference sequence). V dropped 3 bases and J dropped 4; count of bases not matched to a gene: 3. CDR3 amino acids: CASSFAGGADTQYF. CDR3 sequence (DNA): TGTGCCAGCAGCTTCGCGGGGGGCGCAGATACGCAGTATTTT.

CDR3 sequence reads: CSGILAGLGETQFF. In nucleotides, the CDR3 is TGCAGTGGGATACTAGCGGGGTTAGGAGAGACCCAGTTCTTC. V and J are TRBV20-1 and TRBJ2-1, with TRBD2 matching over 10 bases. With 7 bases clipped from V and 13 bases from J, the junction kept 16 bases outside the gene matches. From germline, CDR1 is DFQATT and CDR2 SNEGSKA (reference sequence). CDR3 length equals 14 residues.

The chain recombines TRBV29-1 with TRBJ2-1; possible D gene TRBD2, 5 bases. Germline V gives CDR1 SQVTM, CDR2 ANQGSEA. This CDR3 spans 13 amino acids. V dropped 4 bases and J dropped 4 bases, with 11 bases sitting between them. The CDR3 is CSVGGSLYNEQFF. CDR3 nucleotide sequence: TGCAGCGTTGGTGGGAGCTTATACAATGAGCAGTTCTTC.